The entry below gives a single TCR beta chain sequence along with its context. The data originate from a study of blood T cells in healthy people across ages. Healthy Caucasian individuals from Russia aged about 6 to 90 served as donors. A second PCR of about 7 to 12 cycles used a sample-barcoded 5' primer and a J-beta primer mix. TCRdb analysed the 5' RACE reads with MiXCR anew, one entry per CDR3 protein. The sample includes approximately 800,000 distinct CDR3 sequences, 20% to 30% of them seen just once. Germline values: CDR1 DFQATT, CDR2 SNEGSKA (reference sequence). V was clipped by 5 bases and J by 8 bases, with 15 bases between them. The CDR3 sequence is 13 residues long. These sequences were also reported in another study, on T cells of mothers and their children.

The chain combines TRBV20-1 with TRBJ1-4; D possibly corresponds to TRBD1 (6 bases). Sequencing was carried out using blood. The clonotype originates from a boy aged 5-17 years in good health. Written as DNA, the CDR3 is TGCAGTGCTCCCCGGGACACCTCCGAAAAACTGTTTTTT. As protein: CSAPRDTSEKLFF.